This T cell receptor (beta chain) appears in the sequencing data of a study of cytomegalovirus exposure and HLA in healthy donors. Whole-study context: An early data release held around 80 million unique TCRs from HLA-typed donors.

To note about this clone: Antigen unknown. The junction departs from germline at one end; a sequencing error may be responsible.

The CDR3 loop spans 15 amino acids. The germline V gene encodes CDR1 MGHRA and CDR2 YSYEKL. Findings of the study overall: TRBV6-2, TRBV6-3 and some other V segments were excluded as indistinguishable. Presence/absence analyses treated sequencing depth as roughly uniform across donors. In a later analysis, a missense DCLRE1C variant was linked to TCR beta V- and J-gene trimming.

Primers: 60 Vbeta forward and 13 Jbeta reverse. Produced via immunoSEQ multiplex PCR; TCRdb's table is partial and in-frame only. Of about 140,000 clones listed, around 82% are singletons. Sequencing was performed on PBMCs. The rearrangement links TRBV4-1 to TRBJ2-7; 7 nucleotides agree with TRBD2. The sequence was collected from a man aged 18 to 30 in good health and CMV-seropositive. CDR3 amino acids: CASSQGFASGSGQYF. CDR3 DNA: TGCGCCAGCAGTCAAGGTTTCGCTAGCGGATCCGGGCAGTACTTC.